This T cell receptor (beta chain) was recovered during a study of Graves' ophthalmopathy and Graves' hyperthyroidism. The study, taken as a whole, reports: Appearing in blood as well were most expanded thyroid clonotypes above 0.001 frequency. The model's ophthalmopathy progression predictions had more than 55% sensitivity and 72.22% specificity.

Comments on this clonotype: The target antigen is unknown.

The authors used Ficoll-Paque density gradient centrifugation to separate PBMCs. The input was approximately 10 ml of fresh peripheral blood. The study amplified TCR beta CDR3 regions using RNA transcripts. The first round was an RT-PCR with HTBI primers, and the second round was a multiplex PCR. TCRdb reprocessed the multiplex PCR reads with MiXCR, giving one entry per CDR3 protein. The sample shows hundreds of thousands of distinct CDR3 sequences, 22% of them seen only once. This receptor was obtained from a young woman with stable Graves' hyperthyroidism. Some clones in this sample may be carry-over from other donors' samples. The source material was peripheral blood.

The DNA for the CDR3 is TGTGCTAGTGGTTTGGTAATAGCGGGGGGGAGGGAGCAGTACTTC. Translated, it gives CASGLVIAGGREQYF. The rearrangement links TRBV12-5 to TRBJ2-7, with 11 nucleotides matching TRBD2. J gave up 7 bases and V 0 bases, and 5 bases lay outside the gene matches. This CDR3 is 15 amino acids long. From germline, CDR1 is LGHNT and CDR2 FRNRAP.